The 10 T cell receptor beta chains below were found in one sample sequenced in a study of blood T cell repertoires in COVID-19. The repertoire was sequenced with immunoSEQ multiplex PCR; TCRdb's copy has only in-frame clones and lacks some. Among some 370,000 clones listed, around 90% were seen once. The material sequenced was peripheral blood. The receptor set was obtained from a man aged 18 to 29 with active or convalescent COVID-19.

The CDR3 here is CASSLGAGPETQYF. The CDR3 nucleotides read TGTGCCAGCAGCTTGGGTGCGGGTCCAGAGACCCAGTACTTC. The chain joins TRBV7-2 to TRBJ2-5; perhaps TRBD2 as D (5 bases). This CDR3 comprises 14 residues. The V gene's germline CDR1 is SGHTA and CDR2 FQGNSA. Trimming took 3 bases from V and 4 from J, leaving 12 bases between them. Filled out from reference TRBV7-2 and TRBJ2-5, the complete variable domain reads GAGVSQSPSNKVTEKGKDVELRCDPISGHTALYWYRQSLGQGLEFLIYFQGNSAPDKSGLPSDRFSAERTGGSVSTLTIQRTQQEDSAVYLCASSLGAGPETQYFGPGTRLLVL.

The rearrangement joins TRBV28 to TRBJ2-7; tentatively, D is TRBD1 (6 bases). Germline assignment: CDR1 MDHEN and CDR2 SYDVKM. The CDR3 extends over 12 amino acids. Trimming stripped 8 bases from V and 4 bases from J, with 12 bases between. CDR3 region: CASQGTMYEQYF. CDR3 DNA sequence: TGTGCCAGCCAGGGGACAATGTACGAGCAGTACTTC.

This sequence joins TRBV6-2 or TRBV6-3 and TRBJ2-3; perhaps TRBD2 as D (6 bases). V lost 5 bases to trimming and J lost 7 bases, with 16 bases between them. The germline CDR1 and CDR2 sequences are MNHEY and SVGEGT. This CDR3 is built from 14 residues. CDR3 loop: CASSESAGRNTQYF. The CDR3 DNA reads TGTGCCAGCAGTGAGTCGGCGGGGCGTAATACGCAGTATTTT.

This chain links TRBV14 with TRBJ2-7, with TRBD2 matching 7 bases. CDR1 and CDR2 from the germline V gene are SGHDN and FVKESK. There are 15 residues in the CDR3. Trimming at V came to 3 bases and at J to 0 bases, leaving 5 bases not matched to a gene. The CDR3 spells CASSQAGAFSYEQYF. In DNA form, the CDR3 reads TGTGCCAGCAGCCAGGCGGGAGCGTTCTCCTACGAGCAGTACTTC. Full variable domain (outside the CDR3, taken from reference TRBV14 and TRBJ2-7): EAGVTQFPSHSVIEKGQTVTLRCDPISGHDNLYWYRRVMGKEIKFLLHFVKESKQDESGMPNNRFLAERTGGTYSTLKVQPAELEDSGVYFCASSQAGAFSYEQYFGPGTRLTVT.

V usage is TRBV29-1 and J usage is TRBJ1-4; possible D gene TRBD1, 5 bases. Germline V gene lookup returns CDR1 SQVTM and CDR2 ANQGSEA. This CDR3 comprises 16 residues. Trimming pared 5 bases from V and 0 bases from J, leaving 16 bases between. The DNA for the CDR3 is TGCAGCGTTTCCTTGGGACCGGGGGCAACTAATGAAAAACTGTTTTTT. This sequence encodes CSVSLGPGATNEKLFF. The whole variable domain, remainder taken from reference TRBV29-1 and TRBJ1-4, is SAVISQKPSRDICQRGTSLTIQCQVDSQVTMMFWYRQQPGQSLTLIATANQGSEATYESGFVIDKFPISRPNLTFSTLTVSNMSPEDSSIYLCSVSLGPGATNEKLFFGSGTQLSVL.

The chain couples TRBV11-2 to TRBJ1-1, with D tentatively TRBD1 (6 bases). CDR1 and CDR2 (germline): SGHAT, FQNNGV. This CDR3 region has 14 residues. Trimming stripped 5 bases from V and 4 bases from J, with 14 bases between. CDR3 sequence reads: CASSARQVSTEAFF. In DNA, the CDR3 is TGTGCCAGCAGCGCCCGACAGGTGAGCACTGAAGCTTTCTTT.

The genes are TRBV12-3 or TRBV12-4 and TRBJ1-3; D ambiguous. The V end was cut by 11 bases, the J end by 3 bases, with 14 bases between. CDR3 size: 13 residues. The CDR3 loop reads CACRDAGGNTIYF. The CDR3, as DNA: TGTGCCTGCCGTGATGCGGGTGGAAACACCATATATTTT.

This rearrangement joins TRBV7-2 to TRBJ1-1; D unclear. Trimming removed 0 bases from V and 4 bases from J, with 6 bases in between. Looked up from germline, CDR1 is SGHTA and CDR2 is FQGNSA. The CDR3 totals 13 residues. The CDR3: CASSLAGTTEAFF. CDR3 DNA: TGTGCCAGCAGCTTAGCGGGCACCACTGAAGCTTTCTTT.

This chain links TRBV18 with TRBJ2-5, with D unresolved. The V gene lost 4 bases and the J gene lost 5 bases, with 11 bases spanning the gap. From germline, CDR1 is KGHSH and CDR2 LQKENI. The CDR3 covers 13 residues. The DNA for the CDR3 is TGTGCCAGCTCACGACTCGTTACTGAGACCCAGTACTTC. Translating it yields CASSRLVTETQYF.

The chain combines TRBV21-1 with TRBJ2-2; the table's D call, TRBD1, was not checked against the DNA. TRBV21-1 is an annotated pseudogene. The CDR3 is 14 residues long. DNA of the CDR3: TGTGCCAGCAGCGCCCGACAGAACACCGGGGAGCTGTTTTTT. It translates to CASSARQNTGELFF.